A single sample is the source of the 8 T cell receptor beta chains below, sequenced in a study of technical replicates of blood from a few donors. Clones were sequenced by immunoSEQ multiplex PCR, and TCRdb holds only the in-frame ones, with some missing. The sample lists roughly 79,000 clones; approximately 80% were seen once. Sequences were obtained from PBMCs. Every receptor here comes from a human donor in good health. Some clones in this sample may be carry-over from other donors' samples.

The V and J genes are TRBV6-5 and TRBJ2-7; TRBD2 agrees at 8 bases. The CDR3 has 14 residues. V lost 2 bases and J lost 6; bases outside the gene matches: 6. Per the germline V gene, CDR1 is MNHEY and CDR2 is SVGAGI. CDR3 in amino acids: CASSYGGLVSEQYF. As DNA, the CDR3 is TGTGCCAGCAGTTACGGGGGACTAGTTTCCGAGCAGTACTTC.

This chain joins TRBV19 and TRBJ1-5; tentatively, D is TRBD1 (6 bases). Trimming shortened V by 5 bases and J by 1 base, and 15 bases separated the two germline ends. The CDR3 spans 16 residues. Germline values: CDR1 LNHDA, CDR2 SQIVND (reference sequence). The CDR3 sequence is CASSQQGRGSNQPQHF. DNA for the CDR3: TGTGCCAGTAGTCAACAGGGAAGAGGAAGCAATCAGCCCCAGCATTTT.

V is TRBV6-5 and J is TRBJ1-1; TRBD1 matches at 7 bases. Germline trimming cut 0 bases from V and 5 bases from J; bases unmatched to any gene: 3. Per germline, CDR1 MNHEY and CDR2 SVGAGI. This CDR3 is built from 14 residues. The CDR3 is CASSYSQGRTEAFF. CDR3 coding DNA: TGTGCCAGCAGTTACTCACAGGGGCGGACTGAAGCTTTCTTT.

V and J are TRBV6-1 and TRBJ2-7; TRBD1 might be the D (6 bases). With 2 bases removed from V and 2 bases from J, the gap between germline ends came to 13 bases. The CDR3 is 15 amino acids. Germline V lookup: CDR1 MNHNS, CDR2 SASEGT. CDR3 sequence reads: CASSESAGVPYEQYF. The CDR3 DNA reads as TGTGCCAGCAGTGAATCTGCAGGGGTTCCCTACGAGCAGTACTTC.

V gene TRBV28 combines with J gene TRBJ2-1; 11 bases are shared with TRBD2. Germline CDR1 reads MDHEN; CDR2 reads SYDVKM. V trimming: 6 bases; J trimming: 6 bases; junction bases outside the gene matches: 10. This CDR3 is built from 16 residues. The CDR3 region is CASSTLAGGPFNEQFF. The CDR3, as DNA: TGTGCCAGCAGCACTCTAGCGGGGGGCCCTTTCAATGAGCAGTTCTTC.

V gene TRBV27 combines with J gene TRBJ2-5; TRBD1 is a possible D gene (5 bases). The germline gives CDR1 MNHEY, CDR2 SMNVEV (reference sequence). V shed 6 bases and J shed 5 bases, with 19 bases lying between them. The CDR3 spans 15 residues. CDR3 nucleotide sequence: TGTGCCAGCAGATTCTCAAGGGGCGGTGGGGAGACCCAGTACTTC. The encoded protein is CASRFSRGGGETQYF.

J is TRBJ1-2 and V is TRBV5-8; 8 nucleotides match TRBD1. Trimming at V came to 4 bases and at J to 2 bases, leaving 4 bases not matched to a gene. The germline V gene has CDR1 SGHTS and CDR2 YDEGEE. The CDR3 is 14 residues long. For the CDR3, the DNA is TGTGCCAGCAGCGGGCACAGGGGGAACTATGGCTACACCTTC. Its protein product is CASSGHRGNYGYTF. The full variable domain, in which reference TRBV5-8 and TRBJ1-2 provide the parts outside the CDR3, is EAGVTQSPTHLIKTRGQQATLRCSPISGHTSVYWYQQALGLGLQFLLWYDEGEERNRGNFPPRFSGRQFPNYSSELNVNALELEDSALYLCASSGHRGNYGYTFGSGTRLTVV.

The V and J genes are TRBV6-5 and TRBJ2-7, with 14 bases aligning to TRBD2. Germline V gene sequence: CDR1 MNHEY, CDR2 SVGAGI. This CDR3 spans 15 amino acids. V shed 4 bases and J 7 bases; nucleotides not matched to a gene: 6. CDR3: CASSSGLAGGIEQYF. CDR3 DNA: TGTGCCAGCAGTTCCGGACTAGCGGGAGGTATTGAGCAGTACTTC.